The 2 T cell receptor beta chains in this list originate from one sample, sequenced in a study of blood T cell repertoires in COVID-19 (dated by TCRdb to about 2020). Libraries were prepared through the immunoSEQ multiplex PCR assay. TCRdb took this table from immuneACCESS and kept in-frame rearrangements with V and J called. Such tables lack part of the clones; where checked against another copy, unresolved V genes explain under half of the gap, and the rest is unexplained. The sample records approximately 100,000 clones, roughly 80% of which are singletons. About 12% of the sample is in the top ten clones. Sequencing was performed on peripheral blood. The receptors were sampled from a human donor in a cohort sampled during active COVID-19.

The table lists this clone with a few counts. The chain uses TRBV7-2 and TRBJ1-5, with D possibly TRBD1 on 6 matching bases. Germline CDR1 and CDR2: SGHTA and FQGNSA. The ends were cut back, 5 bases at V and 3 bases at J, with 11 bases in the middle. The CDR3 consists of 14 residues. For the CDR3, the DNA is TGTGCCAGCAGCCCGGACAGATACAATCAGCCCCAGCATTTT. Amino acid sequence: CASSPDRYNQPQHF.

The rearrangement joins TRBV4-3 to TRBJ2-4; D is unresolved. The CDR3 loop spans 14 amino acids. The germline V gene encodes CDR1 LGHNA and CDR2 YSLEER. Trimming shortened V by 3 bases and J by 0 bases, and 6 bases separated the two germline ends. In DNA, the CDR3 is TGCGCCAGCAGCCATGGCAGAGCCAAAAACATTCAGTACTTC. Protein sequence: CASSHGRAKNIQYF.